This passage covers 24 T cell receptor beta chains from one sample sequenced in a study of cytomegalovirus exposure and HLA in healthy donors. Primers included in the PCR were 60 Vbeta and 13 Jbeta primers. Method: immunoSEQ multiplex PCR; TCRdb's copy keeps in-frame clones and lacks some. The table shows 150,000 to 200,000 clones, with approximately 80% occurring only once. The sequenced sample was PBMCs. These TCRs come from a woman aged 30 to 39 in good health and CMV-seronegative.

The chain is built from TRBV27 and TRBJ1-2; TRBD1 might be the D (5 bases). Trimming took off 0 bases at V and 11 bases at J, with 16 bases between the two ends. The CDR3 totals 14 residues. The germline V gene encodes CDR1 MNHEY and CDR2 SMNVEV (reference sequence). The CDR3 DNA sequence: TGTGCCAGCAGTTTATCGAGGCAGGGTGGTGGGTACACCTTC. The encoded protein is CASSLSRQGGGYTF.

The V call is TRBV6-1, the J call TRBJ1-5; tentatively, D is TRBD1 (5 bases). V lost 11 bases and J lost 3, with 20 bases in between. The CDR3 spans 15 residues. Germline CDR1 and CDR2: MNHNS and SASEGT. Here the CDR3 reads CAGGLNKPDNQPQHF. In nucleotides, the CDR3 is TGTGCCGGGGGACTTAACAAACCCGACAATCAGCCCCAGCATTTT.

The chain recombines TRBV11-3 with TRBJ2-2; 10 positions match TRBD2. From germline, CDR1 is SGHNT and CDR2 YENEEA. The V and J ends lost 4 bases and 7 bases, in that order; junction bases with no gene match: 6. The CDR3 covers 15 residues. CDR3 loop: CASSSNSGRIGELFF. The CDR3, as DNA: TGTGCCAGCAGCTCGAATAGCGGGAGGATCGGGGAGCTGTTTTTT.

The chain has TRBV4-2 and TRBJ2-2; TRBD2 aligns across 9 bases. The junction had 4 bases not matched to a gene; V was cut back by 0 bases and J by 2 bases. The CDR3 sequence is 17 residues long. The germline V gene has CDR1 LGHNA and CDR2 YNFKEQ. Here the CDR3 reads CASSQDPGLANTGELFF. The CDR3 region has the DNA TGTGCCAGCAGCCAAGACCCGGGACTAGCTAACACCGGGGAGCTGTTTTTT.

The chain recombines TRBV21-1 with TRBJ2-6; the table's D call, TRBD2, has no DNA check behind it. TRBV21-1 is labeled a pseudogene. This CDR3 has 17 amino acids. The CDR3 DNA is TGTGCCAGCAGCAAAGCGCATGGAGGAGCTGGGGGAGGCGTCCTGACTTTC. Protein product: CASSKAHGGAGGGVLTF.

This chain links TRBV7-2 with TRBJ1-2, with D perhaps matching TRBD1 (6 bases). Germline V CDR1 and CDR2: SGHTA, FQGNSA. V dropped 6 bases and J dropped 5 bases, with 10 bases sitting between them. This CDR3 region has 12 residues. CDR3 DNA: TGTGCCAGCAGTCGACAGGTGTATGGCTACACCTTC. Its protein is CASSRQVYGYTF.

The CDR3 region is CATPTDSSYEQYF. DNA for the CDR3: TGTGCCACCCCGACAGACTCATCCTACGAGCAGTACTTC. The chain recombines TRBV27 with TRBJ2-7, with TRBD1 as a possible D gene (5 bases). Trimming removed 10 bases at V and 1 base at J, with 14 bases between. The length of the CDR3 is 13 residues. CDR1 and CDR2 from the germline V gene are MNHEY and SMNVEV (reference sequence).

The chain is built from TRBV18 and TRBJ1-1; D possibly corresponds to TRBD1 (5 bases). The length of the CDR3 is 16 residues. Germline V gives CDR1 KGHSH, CDR2 LQKENI. Trimming removed 7 bases from V and 2 bases from J, with 20 bases in between. The CDR3 sequence: CASFRRLRDFNTEAFF. DNA for the CDR3: TGTGCCAGCTTTCGCCGACTCCGGGACTTTAACACTGAAGCTTTCTTT. Together with reference TRBV18 and TRBJ1-1, the CDR3 gives the full variable domain: NAGVMQNPRHLVRRRGQEARLRCSPMKGHSHVYWYRQLPEEGLKFMVYLQKENIIDESGMPKERFSAEFPKEGPSILRIQQVVRGDSAAYFCASFRRLRDFNTEAFFGQGTRLTVV.

In this sample, this clone turned up once. This chain uses TRBV19 with TRBJ2-7; TRBD2 might be the D (6 bases). V was shortened by 3 bases and J by 6 bases, with 6 bases between the two germline ends. Germline loops: CDR1 LNHDA, CDR2 SQIVND (reference sequence). The CDR3 spans 11 residues. The CDR3 loop reads CASSIGGEQYF. The CDR3 DNA sequence: TGTGCCAGTAGTATCGGGGGCGAGCAGTACTTC.

This chain joins TRBV5-1 and TRBJ2-1; D might be TRBD2 (6 bases). Germline V lookup: CDR1 SGHRS, CDR2 YFSETQ. The CDR3 length is 14 residues. Trimming removed 4 bases from V and 6 bases from J, with 14 bases in between. CDR3 nucleotides: TGCGCCAGCAGCGAGGGGACTGCTGGCAATGAGCAGTTCTTC. Translated, it gives CASSEGTAGNEQFF.

The chain joins TRBV19 to TRBJ1-6; D gene ambiguous. The V gene's germline CDR1 is LNHDA and CDR2 SQIVND (reference sequence). CDR3 length equals 15 residues. The ends were cut back, 6 bases at V and 5 bases at J, with 14 bases in the middle. For the CDR3, the DNA is TGTGCCAGTAGCGCCTTAATGGTAGATAATTCACCCCTCCACTTT. Encoded protein: CASSALMVDNSPLHF.

The chain couples TRBV5-8 to TRBJ2-7, with 13 bases matching TRBD2. V dropped 2 bases and J dropped 4; count of bases not matched to a gene: 3. CDR3 length: 15 amino acids. Germline assignment: CDR1 SGHTS and CDR2 YDEGEE. The CDR3 DNA reads TGTGCCAGCAGCTTCGGACTAGCGGGAGCGTACGAGCAGTACTTC. It translates to CASSFGLAGAYEQYF.

V gene TRBV28 combines with J gene TRBJ1-4, with 7 nucleotides matching TRBD1. V shed 6 bases and J 10 bases; nucleotides not matched to a gene: 11. CDR3 length: 14 residues. Germline CDR1 MDHEN, CDR2 SYDVKM. CDR3 nucleotide sequence: TGTGCCAGCAGCAACCAAGGGACAGACGGAAAACTGTTTTTT. It encodes CASSNQGTDGKLFF.

The chain carries TRBV10-3 and TRBJ1-4; no clear D gene. Per the germline V gene, CDR1 is ENHRY and CDR2 is SYGVKD. The CDR3 contains 13 residues. The V gene lost 8 bases and the J gene lost 0 bases, with 7 bases spanning the gap. The DNA of the CDR3 is TGTGCCATCCGAGGGTCAACTAATGAAAAACTGTTTTTT. Protein product: CAIRGSTNEKLFF.

The chain carries TRBV30 and TRBJ1-4; D call uncertain. V lost 4 bases, J lost 4 bases, and 13 bases lay in between. Germline V lookup: CDR1 GTSNPN, CDR2 SVGIG (reference sequence). The CDR3 extends over 14 amino acids. The CDR3 DNA is TGTGCCTGGAATCCCGGGGTCCTTAATGAAAAACTGTTTTTT. This encodes CAWNPGVLNEKLFF.

The sample holds a few counts of this clone. Distinct nucleotide sequences in the sample also encode this CDR3. The rearrangement links TRBV7-9 to TRBJ2-5; 7 nucleotides line up with TRBD1. The CDR3 contains 13 residues. The J segment lost 2 bases and the V segment lost 3 bases, leaving 0 bases of the junction unmatched. Germline CDR1 reads SEHNR; CDR2 reads FQNEAQ (reference sequence). Here the CDR3 reads CASSLGQQETQYF. Here the CDR3 DNA reads TGTGCCAGCAGCTTGGGACAGCAAGAGACCCAGTACTTC.

J is TRBJ1-2 and V is TRBV7-2; 8 bases agree with TRBD1. V dropped 5 bases and J dropped 4; count of bases not matched to a gene: 3. The CDR3 is made up of 13 amino acids. Germline V gives CDR1 SGHTA, CDR2 FQGNSA. In DNA, the CDR3 is TGTGCCAGCAGCCCGGACAGGGTCTATGGCTACACCTTC. Residues: CASSPDRVYGYTF.

The count of this clone is one. The chain uses TRBV5-1 and TRBJ2-3, with D unresolved. Trimming cost V 4 bases and J 1 base, with 16 bases left between them. CDR3 length: 16 residues. In germline, CDR1 is SGHRS, CDR2 YFSETQ. The DNA for the CDR3 is TGCGCCAGCAGCCGCGAGGTAGTTGACGGCACAGATACGCAGTATTTT. The encoded protein is CASSREVVDGTDTQYF.

This chain connects TRBV14 to TRBJ2-7, with 7 bases that match TRBD1. The CDR3 extends over 16 amino acids. Per germline, CDR1 SGHDN and CDR2 FVKESK. J gave up 3 bases and V 3 bases, and 11 bases lay outside the gene matches. The CDR3 bases are TGTGCCAGCAGCCAGGGTGCACCGGGACAGAACTACGAGCAGTACTTC. Its translation: CASSQGAPGQNYEQYF.

The gene calls are TRBV5-1 and TRBJ2-2, with 9 bases lining up with TRBD2. The CDR3 covers 18 residues. J gave up 0 bases and V 2 bases, and 8 bases lay outside the gene matches. Germline loops: CDR1 SGHRS, CDR2 YFSETQ. CDR3 in amino acids: CASSFRTAGGPNTGELFF. The CDR3 region has the DNA TGCGCCAGCAGCTTTAGGACAGCGGGGGGTCCGAACACCGGGGAGCTGTTTTTT.

The chain is built from TRBV6-1 and TRBJ1-4, with a weak D call TRBD1 (6 bases). This CDR3 spans 15 amino acids. Per germline, CDR1 MNHNS and CDR2 SASEGT. Trimming shortened V by 6 bases and J by 10 bases, and 21 bases separated the two germline ends. CDR3 sequence reads: CASRADGGPGGKLFF. Written as DNA, the CDR3 is TGTGCCAGCAGGGCCGACGGGGGGCCAGGAGGAAAACTGTTTTTT.

V usage is TRBV19 and J usage is TRBJ2-7; 9 bases map to TRBD1. Per germline, CDR1 LNHDA and CDR2 SQIVND (reference sequence). V shed 7 bases, J shed 0 bases, and the junction held 4 bases outside the gene matches. There are 14 residues in the CDR3. The CDR3 sequence: CASKRDRASYEQYF. In DNA, the CDR3 is TGTGCCAGTAAAAGGGACAGGGCCTCCTACGAGCAGTACTTC.

The J gene is TRBJ2-1, the V gene TRBV7-9; the D is unclear. The length of the CDR3 is 11 residues. The V gene lost 7 bases and the J gene lost 6 bases, with 7 bases spanning the gap. Germline-derived CDR1 and CDR2 are SEHNR and FQNEAQ (reference sequence). As DNA, the CDR3 is TGTGCCAGCACTTCCGGCAATGAGCAGTTCTTC. Amino acid sequence: CASTSGNEQFF.

The gene calls are TRBV9 and TRBJ1-1; TRBD1 matches at 7 bases. The CDR3 covers 16 residues. The V segment lost 4 bases and the J segment 1 base; nucleotides outside the gene matches: 10. Germline lookup yields CDR1 SGDLS and CDR2 YYNGEE. CDR3 protein: CASSNRGRQGNTEAFF. CDR3 coding DNA: TGTGCCAGCAGCAACAGGGGCCGACAGGGGAACACTGAAGCTTTCTTT. The full variable domain, completed using reference TRBV9 and TRBJ1-1, is DSGVTQTPKHLITATGQRVTLRCSPRSGDLSVYWYQQSLDQGLQFLIQYYNGEERAKGNILERFSAQQFPDLHSELNLSSLELGDSALYFCASSNRGRQGNTEAFFGQGTRLTVV.